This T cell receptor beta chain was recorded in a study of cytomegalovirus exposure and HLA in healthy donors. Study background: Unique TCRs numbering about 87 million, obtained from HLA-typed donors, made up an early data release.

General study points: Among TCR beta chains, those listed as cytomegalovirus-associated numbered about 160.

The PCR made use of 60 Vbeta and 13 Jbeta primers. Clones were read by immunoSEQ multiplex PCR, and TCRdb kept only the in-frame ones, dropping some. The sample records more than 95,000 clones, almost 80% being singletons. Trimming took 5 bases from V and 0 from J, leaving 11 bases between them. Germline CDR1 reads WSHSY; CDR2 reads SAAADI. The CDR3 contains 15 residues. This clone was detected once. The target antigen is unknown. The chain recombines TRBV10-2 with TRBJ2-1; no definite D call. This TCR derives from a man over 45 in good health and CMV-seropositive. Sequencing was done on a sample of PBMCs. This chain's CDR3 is CASSIETSSYNEQFF. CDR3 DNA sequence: TGCGCCAGCAGTATCGAGACAAGCTCCTACAATGAGCAGTTCTTC.